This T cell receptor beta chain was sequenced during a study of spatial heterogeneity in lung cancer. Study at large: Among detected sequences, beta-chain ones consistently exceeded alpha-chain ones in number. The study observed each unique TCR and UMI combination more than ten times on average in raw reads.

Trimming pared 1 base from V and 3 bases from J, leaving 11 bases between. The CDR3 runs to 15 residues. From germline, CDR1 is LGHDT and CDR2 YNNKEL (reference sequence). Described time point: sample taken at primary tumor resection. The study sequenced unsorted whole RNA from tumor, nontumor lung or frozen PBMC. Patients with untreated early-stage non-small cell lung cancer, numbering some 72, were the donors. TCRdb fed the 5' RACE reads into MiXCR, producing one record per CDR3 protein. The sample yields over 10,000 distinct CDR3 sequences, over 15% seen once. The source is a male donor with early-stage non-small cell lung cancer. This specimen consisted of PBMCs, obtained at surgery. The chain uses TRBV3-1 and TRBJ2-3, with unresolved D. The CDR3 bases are TGTGCCAGCAGCCAAGGCAGGTACGGGACAGATACGCAGTATTTT. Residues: CASSQGRYGTDTQYF.